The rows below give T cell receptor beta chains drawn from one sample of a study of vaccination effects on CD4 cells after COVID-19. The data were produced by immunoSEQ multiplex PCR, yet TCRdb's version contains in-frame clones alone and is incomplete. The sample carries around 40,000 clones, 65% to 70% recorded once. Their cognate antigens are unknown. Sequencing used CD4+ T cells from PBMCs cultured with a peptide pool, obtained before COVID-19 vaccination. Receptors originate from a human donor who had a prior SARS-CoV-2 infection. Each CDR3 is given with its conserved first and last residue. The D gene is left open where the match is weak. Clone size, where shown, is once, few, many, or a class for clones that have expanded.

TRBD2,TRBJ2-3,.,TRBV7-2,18,TGTGCCAGCAGCTCTCCCTTAGCGGGTGCCTCTAGCACAGATACGCAGTATTTT,CASSSPLAGASSTDTQYF
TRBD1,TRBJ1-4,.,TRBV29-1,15,TGCAGCGTCGAGGGACAGGGGGCCGTGGGGGAAAAACTGTTTTTT,CSVEGQGAVGEKLFF
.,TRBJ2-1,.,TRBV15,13,TGTGCCACCAGCAGGCCTGGGGGCAATGAGCAGTTCTTC,CATSRPGGNEQFF
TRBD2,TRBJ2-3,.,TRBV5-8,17,TGTGCCAGCCCGACTAACAGACTAGCGGGGTCCACAGATACGCAGTATTTT,CASPTNRLAGSTDTQYF
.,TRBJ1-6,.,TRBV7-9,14,TGTGCCAGCAGCTTGTCCGGGGGTAATTCACCCCTCCACTTT,CASSLSGGNSPLHF
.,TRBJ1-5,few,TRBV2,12,TGTGCCAGCAGGGCGGACCAAGGGGCCCAGCATTTT,CASRADQGAQHF
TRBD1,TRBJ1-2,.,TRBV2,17,TGTGCCAGCAGTGAAGTCAGGGGGCCCTCCGGGGGTCATGGCTACACCTTC,CASSEVRGPSGGHGYTF
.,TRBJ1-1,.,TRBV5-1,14,TGCGCCAGCAGCTTGGGGGGGGGAATCACTGAAGCTTTCTTT,CASSLGGGITEAFF
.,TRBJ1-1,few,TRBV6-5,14,TGTGCCACCCTAGAATCGGGAATGAACACTGAAGCTTTCTTT,CATLESGMNTEAFF
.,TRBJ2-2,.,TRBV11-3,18,TGTGCCAGCAGCTTAAAGGGATGGGGACGGACGAACACCGGGGAGCTGTTTTTT,CASSLKGWGRTNTGELFF
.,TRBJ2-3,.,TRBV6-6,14,TGTGCCAGCAGTCGACAGACCCTCCACATTAAGCAGTATTTT,CASSRQTLHIKQYF
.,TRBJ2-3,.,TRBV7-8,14,TGTGCCAGCAGCTTAGAGGGTCGAGGGGATACGCAGTATTTT,CASSLEGRGDTQYF
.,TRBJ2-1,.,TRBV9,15,TGTGCCAGCAGCCCTACGCCAGAGCCCTACAATGAGCAGTTCTTC,CASSPTPEPYNEQFF
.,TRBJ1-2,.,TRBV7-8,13,TGTGCCAGCAGCTTGGGCGGTAACTATGGCTACACCTTC,CASSLGGNYGYTF
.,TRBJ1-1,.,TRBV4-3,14,TGCGCCAGCAGCCAGGAAAACAGGGACACTGAAGCTTTCTTT,CASSQENRDTEAFF
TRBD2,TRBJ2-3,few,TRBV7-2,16,TGTGCCAGCACCCCCGAGCCGCGGGGGGGCCGAGGTACGCAGTATTTT,CASTPEPRGGRGTQYF
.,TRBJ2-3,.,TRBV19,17,TGTGCCAGTAGTATAGATTTGTGGGAGTGGAGCACAGATACGCAGTATTTT,CASSIDLWEWSTDTQYF
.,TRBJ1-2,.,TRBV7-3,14,TGTGCCAGCAGCTCAGGGGCTTCGGGCTATGGCTACACCTTC,CASSSGASGYGYTF
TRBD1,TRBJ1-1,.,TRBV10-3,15,TGTGCCATCAGTGAAAGGGACAGGGGGCGAAATGAAGCTTTCTTT,CAISERDRGRNEAFF
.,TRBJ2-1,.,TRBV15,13,TGTGCCACCAGCAGAGATTATCGCAATGAGCAGTTCTTC,CATSRDYRNEQFF
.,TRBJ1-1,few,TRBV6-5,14,TGTGCCAGCAGTTACGATCAAGGCAACACTGAAGCTTTCTTT,CASSYDQGNTEAFF
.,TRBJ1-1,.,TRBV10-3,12,TGTGCCATCAGTGGAGAAGGGATTGAAGCTTTCTTT,CAISGEGIEAFF
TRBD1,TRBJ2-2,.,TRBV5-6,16,TGTGCCAGCAGCTTGGGAGGGGGCGAGAACACCGGGGAGCTGTTTTTT,CASSLGGGENTGELFF
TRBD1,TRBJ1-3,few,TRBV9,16,TGTGCCAGCAGCGCGCGGCTCGGGACAGTCGGAAACACCATATATTTT,CASSARLGTVGNTIYF
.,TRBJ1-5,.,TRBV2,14,TGTGCCAGCAGTGACGTTTACAGCAGTCAGCCCCAGCATTTT,CASSDVYSSQPQHF
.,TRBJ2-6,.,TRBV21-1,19,TGTGCCAGCCTCGACGTTATAGGGTTCGAATCATCTGGGGCCAACGTCCTGACTTTC,CASLDVIGFESSGANVLTF
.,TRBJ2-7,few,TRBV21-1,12,TGTGCCAGCAGCCCAACAGCTTACGAGCAGTACTTC,CASSPTAYEQYF
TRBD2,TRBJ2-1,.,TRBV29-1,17,TGCAGCGTCCCTGGACTAGCGGGAGATCTTTTATACAATGAGCAGTTCTTC,CSVPGLAGDLLYNEQFF
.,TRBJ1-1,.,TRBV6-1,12,TGTGCCAGCAGTGAAACATACACTGAAGCTTTCTTT,CASSETYTEAFF
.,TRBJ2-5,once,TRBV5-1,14,TGCGCCAGCAGCTTGGAGGGGTGGCGGGAGACCCAGTACTTC,CASSLEGWRETQYF
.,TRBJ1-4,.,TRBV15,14,TGTGCCACCAGCATCCAATTAAGGGGCGAAAAACTGTTTTTT,CATSIQLRGEKLFF
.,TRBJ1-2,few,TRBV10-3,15,TGTGCCATCAGTGAGGGGGGAAGCAGGGCCTATGGCTACACCTTC,CAISEGGSRAYGYTF
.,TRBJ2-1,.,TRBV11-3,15,TGTGCCAGCAGCTTAGGAGACTACGCCTACAATGAGCAGTTCTTC,CASSLGDYAYNEQFF
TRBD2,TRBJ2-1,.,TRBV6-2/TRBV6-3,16,TGTGCCAGCAGTTACCCGTCAGGGACTAGCAAGAATGAGCAGTTCTTC,CASSYPSGTSKNEQFF
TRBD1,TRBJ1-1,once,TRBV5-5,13,TGTGCCAGCAGCCGGACAGGGAACACTGAAGCTTTCTTT,CASSRTGNTEAFF
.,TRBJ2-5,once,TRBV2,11,TGTGCCAGCTCGTACCAAGAGACCCAGTACTTC,CASSYQETQYF
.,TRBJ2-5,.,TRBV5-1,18,TGCGCCAGCAGCTTGTTTCGTTCTGGTAAATTTGGCCAAGAGACCCAGTACTTC,CASSLFRSGKFGQETQYF
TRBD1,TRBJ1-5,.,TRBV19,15,TGTGCCAGTAACCCGGACAGGGGAAGCAATCAGCCCCAGCATTTT,CASNPDRGSNQPQHF
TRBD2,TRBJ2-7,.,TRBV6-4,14,TGTGCCATCCCCCTTGCGGGAGGGCGCAACGAGCAGTACTTC,CAIPLAGGRNEQYF
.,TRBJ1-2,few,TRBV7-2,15,TGTGCCAGCAGCTTACGAAGGACTGTGGTCTATGGCTACACCTTC,CASSLRRTVVYGYTF
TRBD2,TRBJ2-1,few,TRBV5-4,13,TGTGCCAGCAGGAAGCGGGGCGCCAATGAGCAGTTCTTC,CASRKRGANEQFF
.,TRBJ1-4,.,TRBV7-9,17,TGTGCCAGCAGCTTAGGTTGGGGCACTGCAACTAATGAAAAACTGTTTTTT,CASSLGWGTATNEKLFF
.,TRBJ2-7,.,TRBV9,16,TGTGCCAGCAGCGAAGGGCCGGAGCGGATGCCCTACGAGCAGTACTTC,CASSEGPERMPYEQYF
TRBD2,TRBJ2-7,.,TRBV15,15,TGTGCCACCAGCCTAAGACTAGGGACTAGCGGGGAGCAGTACTTC,CATSLRLGTSGEQYF
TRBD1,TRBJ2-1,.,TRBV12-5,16,TGTGCTAGCAAACCCCAAAACAGGGGTTCCTACAATGAGCAGTTCTTC,CASKPQNRGSYNEQFF
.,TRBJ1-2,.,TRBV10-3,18,TGTGCCATCAGTGAGCCGCGGGGAGGGCTTAAGGAAAACTATGGCTACACCTTC,CAISEPRGGLKENYGYTF
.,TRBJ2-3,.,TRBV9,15,TGTGCCAGCAGCTTAAGGGACACCATGGCGGATACGCAGTATTTT,CASSLRDTMADTQYF